This T cell receptor (beta chain) was profiled in a study of control samples from healthy donors and cancer patients. Some clones are missing from TCRdb's copy, which holds only in-frame ones; the method was immunoSEQ multiplex PCR. This table holds fewer than 95,000 clones, 85% to 90% found once. The V and J ends lost 3 bases and 1 base respectively, with 9 bases between them. Germline lookup yields CDR1 KGHSH and CDR2 LQKENI. This CDR3 contains 14 residues. The TCR was taken from a woman aged 45-65 years in good health. The V gene is TRBV18, the J gene TRBJ2-5, with D tentatively TRBD2 (5 bases). Sequenced input: blood. Here the CDR3 DNA reads TGTGCCAGCTCACCCCGGGATGGCCAAGAGACCCAGTACTTC. Amino acid sequence: CASSPRDGQETQYF.